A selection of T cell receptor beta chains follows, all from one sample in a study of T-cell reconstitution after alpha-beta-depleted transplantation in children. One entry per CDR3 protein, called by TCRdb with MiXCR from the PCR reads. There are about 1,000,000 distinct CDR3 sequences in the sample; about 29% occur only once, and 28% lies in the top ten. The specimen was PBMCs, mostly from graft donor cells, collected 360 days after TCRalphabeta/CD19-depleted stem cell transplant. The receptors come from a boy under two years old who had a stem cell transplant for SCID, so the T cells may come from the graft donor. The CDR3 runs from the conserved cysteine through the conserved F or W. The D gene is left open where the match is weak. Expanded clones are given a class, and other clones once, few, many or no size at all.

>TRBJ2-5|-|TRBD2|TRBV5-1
TGCGCCAGCAGCTACGCCGGGACTAGCGGAGAGGCCCAGTACTTC
CASSYAGTSGEAQYF
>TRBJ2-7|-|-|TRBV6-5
TGTGCCAGCAGTTACTCGACGCGGTCACCCGACTTTTACGAGCAGTACTTC
CASSYSTRSPDFYEQYF
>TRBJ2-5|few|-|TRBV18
TGTGCCAGCTCACCAAACCGGGACCAGTACTTC
CASSPNRDQYF
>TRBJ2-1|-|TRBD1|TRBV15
TGTGCCACCAGCAACGGACAGGTCGGCAATGAGCAGTTCTTC
CATSNGQVGNEQFF
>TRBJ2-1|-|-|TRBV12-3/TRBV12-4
TGTGCCAGCAGGGGGGGGGGCCTCTACAATGAGCAGTTCTTC
CASRGGGLYNEQFF
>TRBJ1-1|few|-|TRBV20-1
TGCAGTGCTAGTCCTGAGACAGTTAGAACTGAAGCTTTCTTT
CSASPETVRTEAFF
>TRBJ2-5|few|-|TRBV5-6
TGTGCCAGCAGTCAGAACTTCCAAGAGACCCAGTACTTC
CASSQNFQETQYF
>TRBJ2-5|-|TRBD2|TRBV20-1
TGCAGTGCCACCCTGATCGGCATAGCGGGGGGAGAGACCCAGTACTTC
CSATLIGIAGGETQYF
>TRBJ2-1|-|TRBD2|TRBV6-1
TGTGCCTCCGGAAGGGCGGGGGGAACTCACAACAATGAGCAGTTCTTC
CASGRAGGTHNNEQFF
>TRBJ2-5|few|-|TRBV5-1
TGCGCCAGCAGCTTGGAGGGACTCCCGAAAGAGACCCAGTACTTC
CASSLEGLPKETQYF
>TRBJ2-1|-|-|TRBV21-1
TGTGCCAGCAGCAAGACCACAGGGATACAGAGACCCACGAGCTCCTACAATGAGCAGTTCTTC
CASSKTTGIQRPTSSYNEQFF
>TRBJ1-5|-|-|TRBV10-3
TGTGCCATCAGTGAGTCGACAGGCTATAGCAATCAGCCCCAGCATTTT
CAISESTGYSNQPQHF
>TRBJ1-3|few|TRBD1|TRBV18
TGTGCCAGCTCACCCCTGGGACAGGCCAACCATGGAAACACCATATATTTT
CASSPLGQANHGNTIYF
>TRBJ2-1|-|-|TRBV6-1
TGTGCCAGCACGGCGGGACTCCTCTTAGGCAATGAGCAGTTCTTC
CASTAGLLLGNEQFF
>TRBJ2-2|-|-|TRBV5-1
TGCGCCAGCAGCTTGGTGGGGCTAGACGGGGAGCTGTTTTTT
CASSLVGLDGELFF
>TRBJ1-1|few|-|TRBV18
TGTGCCAGCTCACCATCGAGAGGAGACCAGGGTGAAGCTTTCTTT
CASSPSRGDQGEAFF
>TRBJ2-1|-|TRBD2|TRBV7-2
TGTGCCAGCAGCTCTTGGACTAGCGGGGCATACAATGAGCAGTTCTTC
CASSSWTSGAYNEQFF
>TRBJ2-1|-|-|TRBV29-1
TGCAGCGGCGTACCGTTCGGGAGTGAGCAGTTCTTC
CSGVPFGSEQFF
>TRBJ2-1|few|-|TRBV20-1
TGCAGTGCAAGTGGAGGCAGAATCTACAATGAGCAGTTCTTC
CSASGGRIYNEQFF